Detailed here is one T cell receptor beta chain. Random hexamers served to reverse transcribe roughly 0.45 to 1 ug RNA. The method of amplification for TCR beta CDR3 was immunoSEQ multiplex PCR, covering 54 Vbeta and 13 Jbeta. TCRdb redid the calling of the immunoSEQ multiplex PCR reads with MiXCR, one entry per CDR3 protein. The sample has 90,000 to 110,000 distinct CDR3 sequences; about 96% are singletons. These data come from a study of CD8 T cells in Susac syndrome. Trimming cost V 4 bases and J 4 bases; bases outside gene matches: 8. This CDR3 is built from 15 residues. Germline V gene lookup returns CDR1 SGHRS and CDR2 YFSETQ.

The chain links TRBV5-1 to TRBJ2-5; 9 bases are a match to TRBD1. The receptor's source is a human donor in good health. Sequencing used CD4+ T cells from PBMCs. The CDR3 region has the DNA TGCGCCAGCAGCGCCGGGGACAGGGATCGAGAGACCCAGTACTTC. Protein: CASSAGDRDRETQYF.